The 30 T cell receptor beta chains presented below share a single source sample, sequenced in a study of regulatory T cells in long-lasting Graves disease. Noted time point: newly diagnosed GD, antithyroid drugs for less than 3 months. Construction of the TCR library relied on RNA isolated from PBMCs. TCR beta libraries were built with iRepertoire HTBI primers and Arm-PCR of CDR3 regions. TCRdb independently ran MiXCR on the multiplex PCR reads; one entry per CDR3 protein. The sample lists 200,000 to 300,000 distinct CDR3 sequences; around 20% were seen once. Sequencing was performed on peripheral blood mononuclear cells (PBMCs), taken at new diagnosis, from a patient treated with antithyroid drugs. The receptors shown here come from a female donor with Graves disease.

Regarding this clonotype: A single base separates this from a much larger clone, so it may be a read error. This chain connects TRBV5-1 to TRBJ2-2; TRBD1 matches at 9 bases. CDR1 SGHRS and CDR2 YFSETQ come from the germline V gene. The CDR3 has 15 amino acids. V lost 4 bases to trimming and J lost 4 bases; unmatched junction nucleotides: 5. The CDR3 loop reads CASSLTGGFTGELFF. The CDR3 DNA sequence: TGCGCCAGCAGCCTTACAGGGGGCTTCACCGGGGAGCTGTTTTTT.

This clonotype was seen ten or more times. V usage is TRBV6-2 or TRBV6-3 and J usage is TRBJ1-6; D remains unclear. Trimming took off 5 bases at V and 7 bases at J, with 21 bases between the two ends. The CDR3 is 17 amino acids. CDR1 is MNHEY and CDR2 is SVGEGT in the germline V gene. CDR3 sequence: CASSARVSRGVNSPLHF. In nucleotides, the CDR3 is TGTGCCAGCAGTGCCCGCGTGTCCCGGGGAGTCAATTCACCCCTCCACTTT.

At least ten counts were recorded for this clonotype. The gene calls are TRBV29-1 and TRBJ2-7; 10 nucleotides match TRBD2. Germline CDR1 is SQVTM and CDR2 is ANQGSEA. The CDR3 covers 14 residues. J gave up 0 bases and V 7 bases, and 6 bases lay outside the gene matches. CDR3 residues: CSAGTSAISYEQYF. CDR3 DNA: TGCAGCGCTGGGACTAGCGCGATCTCCTACGAGCAGTACTTC.

V and J are TRBV28 and TRBJ1-1; perhaps TRBD1 as D (6 bases). The CDR3 has 17 residues. Germline CDR1 MDHEN, CDR2 SYDVKM. V was shortened by 5 bases and J by 1 base, with 20 bases between the two germline ends. The CDR3 coding sequence is TGTGCCAGCAGTATAGCTATAACCGGGACAACGAACACTGAAGCTTTCTTT. Its translation: CASSIAITGTTNTEAFF. The whole variable domain, remainder taken from reference TRBV28 and TRBJ1-1, is DVKVTQSSRYLVKRTGEKVFLECVQDMDHENMFWYRQDPGLGLRLIYFSYDVKMKEKGDIPEGYSVSREKKERFSLILESASTNQTSMYLCASSIAITGTTNTEAFFGQGTRLTVV.

This clonotype occurred many times. This rearrangement joins TRBV5-1 to TRBJ2-5, with D possibly TRBD2 on 6 matching bases. The CDR3 spans 15 residues. With 0 bases removed from V and 5 bases from J, the gap between germline ends came to 14 bases. Per the germline V gene, CDR1 is SGHRS and CDR2 is YFSETQ. The CDR3 DNA reads TGCGCCAGCAGCTTGGAACCGGGGGTGGGTGAGACCCAGTACTTC. Protein product: CASSLEPGVGETQYF.

The chain uses TRBV5-1 and TRBJ1-2, with 9 nucleotides matching TRBD1. The trim removed 4 bases at V and 8 bases at J, leaving 9 bases unmatched. The CDR3 loop spans 14 amino acids. The germline gives CDR1 SGHRS, CDR2 YFSETQ. This chain's CDR3 is CASSQEQGAYGYTF. CDR3 nucleotide sequence: TGCGCCAGCAGCCAAGAACAGGGGGCATACGGCTACACCTTC. Full variable domain (rest looked up from reference TRBV5-1 and TRBJ1-2): KAGVTQTPRYLIKTRGQQVTLSCSPISGHRSVSWYQQTPGQGLQFLFEYFSETQRNKGNFPGRFSGRQFSNSRSEMNVSTLELGDSALYLCASSQEQGAYGYTFGSGTRLTVV.

This clonotype was seen a handful of times. This chain links TRBV3-1 with TRBJ1-2; D is uncertain. Germline V gives CDR1 LGHDT, CDR2 YNNKEL (reference sequence). Trimming took 0 bases from V and 7 from J, leaving 12 bases between them. The CDR3 loop spans 14 amino acids. The CDR3 nucleotides read TGTGCCAGCAGCCAAGATAAAGGGCTCTCTGGCTACACCTTC. Translation: CASSQDKGLSGYTF.

This chain connects TRBV20-1 to TRBJ2-1, with D possibly being TRBD1 (6 bases). V gave up 4 bases and J gave up 9 bases, with 16 bases separating them. The V gene's germline CDR1 is DFQATT and CDR2 SNEGSKA (reference sequence). There are 13 residues in the CDR3. The CDR3 spells CSAKVQGRSEQFF. CDR3 nucleotide sequence: TGCAGTGCTAAGGTCCAGGGGCGGAGTGAGCAGTTCTTC.

The rearrangement uses TRBV28 and TRBJ2-1, with 7 bases aligning to TRBD1. V shed 5 bases and J 7 bases; nucleotides not matched to a gene: 8. The germline CDR1 and CDR2 sequences are MDHEN and SYDVKM. The CDR3 spans 14 residues. The CDR3 region has the DNA TGTGCCAGCAGTGGCGTGGGACAGCGAAATGAGCAGTTCTTC. Translation gives CASSGVGQRNEQFF.

To note about this clonotype: One base away lies a much larger clone, so this may be a sequencing read error. This chain joins TRBV7-2 and TRBJ2-6; 8 bases map to TRBD2. Germline V gene lookup returns CDR1 SGHTA and CDR2 FQGNSA. This CDR3 is built from 13 residues. CDR3 sequence: CASSRGGANILTF. CDR3 coding DNA: TGTGCCAGCAGTCGGGGGGGGGCCAACATCCTGACTTTC.

This clonotype has more than one count but fewer than ten. The rearrangement joins TRBV12-3 or TRBV12-4 to TRBJ2-1; a possible D gene is TRBD1 (5 bases). Trimming took off 9 bases at V and 10 bases at J, with 22 bases between the two ends. The CDR3 runs 14 residues. CDR3 nucleotide sequence: TGTGCCAGTCTTGTGGGGCTCCCTCAAGGGGAGCAGTTCTTC. The encoded protein is CASLVGLPQGEQFF.

This clonotype was seen repeatedly, ten times or more. This chain connects TRBV18 to TRBJ2-1; D call uncertain. The germline V and J ends were trimmed by 6 bases and 0 bases, with 15 bases remaining between them. Looked up from germline, CDR1 is KGHSH and CDR2 is LQKENI. This CDR3 spans 16 amino acids. The CDR3 region is CASSPRQSVSYNEQFF. The CDR3 nucleotides read TGTGCCAGCTCGCCCCGGCAGTCCGTCTCCTACAATGAGCAGTTCTTC.

This clonotype has a handful of counts. The chain couples TRBV4-1 to TRBJ1-6; no firm D call. The CDR3 has 16 amino acids. Trimming left V 3 bases short and J 10 bases short, with 19 bases between. Germline V CDR1 and CDR2: MGHRA, YSYEKL. The CDR3: CASSQDPGPDLSPLHF. CDR3 sequence (DNA): TGCGCCAGCAGCCAGGATCCGGGCCCGGACCTATCACCCCTCCACTTT.

At least ten counts were recorded for this clonotype. V usage is TRBV30 and J usage is TRBJ2-1; 11 bases map to TRBD2. The CDR3 loop spans 16 amino acids. V was clipped by 3 bases and J by 7 bases; unmatched bases: 11. Germline-derived CDR1 and CDR2 are GTSNPN and SVGIG (reference sequence). The CDR3 nucleotides read TGTGCCTGGAGGGCTAGCGGGAGGTCATTGGGGAATGAGCAGTTCTTC. It specifies CAWRASGRSLGNEQFF. The full variable domain, rest sourced from reference TRBV30 and TRBJ2-1, is SQTIHQWPATLVQPVGSPLSLECTVEGTSNPNLYWYRQAAGRGLQLLFYSVGIGQISSEVPQNLSASRPQDRQFILSSKKLLLSDSGFYLCAWRASGRSLGNEQFFGPGTRLTVL.

About this clonotype: A far more abundant clone sits one base away, making this likely a read error. This chain links TRBV11-2 with TRBJ2-7, with TRBD2 matching over 9 bases. There are 13 residues in the CDR3. The germline V gene encodes CDR1 SGHAT and CDR2 FQNNGV. J was trimmed by 7 bases and V by 5 bases; bases with no gene match: 6. The chain's CDR3 is CASSQTAGGEQYF. The CDR3 DNA follows: TGTGCCAGCAGCCAAACAGCGGGGGGTGAGCAGTACTTC.

This clonotype was observed many times. The CDR3 nucleotides read TGCAGCGTTGGGACGGGGCACACTGAAGCTTTCTTT. It translates to CSVGTGHTEAFF. This chain connects TRBV29-1 to TRBJ1-1, with D tentatively TRBD1 (5 bases). Germline values: CDR1 SQVTM, CDR2 ANQGSEA. The CDR3 is made up of 12 amino acids. V was clipped by 4 bases and J by 3 bases, with 9 bases between them.

This clonotype was counted only a few times. The chain joins TRBV7-7 to TRBJ1-1, with 7 positions matching TRBD1. V lost 2 bases, J lost 1 base, and 4 bases stayed unmatched. The CDR3 contains 15 residues. The germline V gene has CDR1 SSHAT and CDR2 FNYEAQ (reference sequence). The CDR3 DNA follows: TGTGCCAGCAGCTTAAGTGACAGGGAGAACACTGAAGCTTTCTTT. It codes for CASSLSDRENTEAFF.

This clonotype was recorded many times. This chain connects TRBV11-3 to TRBJ2-7, with 12 bases that match TRBD2. With V trimmed by 5 bases and J by 11 bases, 10 bases remained unmatched. The CDR3 is made up of 14 amino acids. Germline lookup yields CDR1 SGHNT and CDR2 YENEEA. CDR3 protein: CASSLPTSGGHEYF. The CDR3 bases are TGTGCCAGCAGCCTACCGACTAGCGGGGGCCATGAGTACTTC.

Note on this clonotype: A far larger clone is one base from this, pointing to a likely read error. The chain links TRBV11-1 to TRBJ2-1; 8 nucleotides align to TRBD2. V shed 1 base and J 2 bases; nucleotides not matched to a gene: 4. From germline, CDR1 is SGHAT and CDR2 FQDESV (reference sequence). The CDR3 length is 16 residues. The CDR3 here is CASSLGREGAYNEQFF. Here the CDR3 DNA reads TGTGCCAGCAGCTTAGGTCGGGAGGGGGCCTACAATGAGCAGTTCTTC.

The chain employs TRBV6-5 and TRBJ1-5, with TRBD1 matching 9 bases. The CDR3 contains 17 residues. Germline-derived CDR1 and CDR2 are MNHEY and SVGAGI. The J segment lost 5 bases and the V segment lost 0 bases, leaving 8 bases of the junction unmatched. The CDR3 DNA follows: TGTGCCAGCAGTTACTCTTCTAGGGGACAGGGTTATCAGCCCCAGCATTTT. Translating gives CASSYSSRGQGYQPQHF.

This clonotype has at least ten counts. The chain has TRBV29-1 and TRBJ2-7, with D uncertain. CDR1 is SQVTM, CDR2 ANQGSEA, per germline. This CDR3 is built from 13 residues. The V and J ends lost 2 bases and 0 bases respectively, with 8 bases between them. As DNA, the CDR3 is TGCAGCGTTGAACAATCGGACTCCTACGAGCAGTACTTC. Its protein product is CSVEQSDSYEQYF.

This clonotype has a count of ten or more. The chain carries TRBV6-1 and TRBJ2-7, with D perhaps matching TRBD1 (6 bases). V was pared by 6 bases and J by 1 base, with 19 bases between. This CDR3 has 16 residues. CDR1 is MNHNS and CDR2 is SASEGT in the germline V gene. CDR3 bases: TGTGCCAGCAGAAGAGGTGGAACAGGGTTATCCTACGAGCAGTACTTC. Translation: CASRRGGTGLSYEQYF.

This chain uses TRBV28 with TRBJ1-3; D not resolved. V was cut by 5 bases and J by 0 bases, with 14 bases left in between. This CDR3 is built from 16 residues. Germline CDR1 MDHEN, CDR2 SYDVKM. This chain's CDR3 is CASSTPTRGSGNTIYF. The CDR3 DNA reads as TGTGCCAGCAGTACACCCACGCGGGGCTCTGGAAACACCATATATTTT.

Details on this clonotype: This likely came from a read error, as a far larger clone is one base away. The conserved final phenylalanine or tryptophan is absent from the CDR3, which likely points to a read error. This chain uses TRBV15 with TRBJ2-7; tentatively, D is TRBD1 (6 bases). The CDR3 extends over 14 amino acids. V shed 10 bases and J shed 0 bases, with 16 bases lying between them. Per germline, CDR1 LNHNV and CDR2 YYDKDF (reference sequence). CDR3 protein: CASRRQESSYEQYS. CDR3 DNA sequence: TGTGCCAGCAGACGACAGGAGAGCTCCTACGAGCAGTACTCC.

The chain combines TRBV10-1 with TRBJ2-2; 11 nucleotides line up with TRBD2. Germline V gene data show CDR1 as WNHNN and CDR2 as SYGVQD (reference sequence). The junction had 12 bases not matched to a gene; V was cut back by 4 bases and J by 8 bases. This CDR3 region has 17 residues. The chain's CDR3 is CASSGRPTSGRAGELFF. CDR3 in DNA: TGCGCCAGCAGTGGACGGCCAACTAGCGGGAGAGCAGGGGAGCTGTTTTTT.

There are a few counts of this clonotype. The chain couples TRBV4-3 to TRBJ1-2, with 9 bases that match TRBD1. Germline V lookup: CDR1 LGHNA, CDR2 YSLEER. J gave up 8 bases and V 0 bases, and 16 bases lay outside the gene matches. This CDR3 region has 18 residues. The CDR3: CASSQDRWGTGPSKGYTF. The DNA for the CDR3 is TGCGCCAGCAGCCAAGACCGATGGGGGACAGGGCCTTCGAAAGGCTACACCTTC.

This clonotype was seen a handful of times. The V and J genes are TRBV5-1 and TRBJ1-1; 10 bases are a match to TRBD1. The CDR3 is 16 residues long. Per germline, CDR1 SGHRS and CDR2 YFSETQ. V trimming: 3 bases; J trimming: 0 bases; junction bases outside the gene matches: 5. Here the CDR3 DNA reads TGCGCCAGCAGCTCCGACAGGGGGCGGATGAACACTGAAGCTTTCTTT. This sequence encodes CASSSDRGRMNTEAFF.

The chain links TRBV27 to TRBJ1-2; the D gene is possibly TRBD1 (6 bases). CDR1 and CDR2 (germline): MNHEY, SMNVEV (reference sequence). The CDR3 runs to 17 residues. V lost 0 bases and J 8 bases, leaving 22 bases between the germline ends. The chain's CDR3 is CASSLSVSAGVRGGYTF. The CDR3 nucleotides read TGTGCCAGCAGTTTATCCGTGTCGGCAGGGGTCCGTGGAGGCTACACCTTC.

This clonotype was observed many times. V usage is TRBV14 and J usage is TRBJ1-1; no clear D. The germline V and J ends were trimmed by 2 bases and 11 bases, with 12 bases remaining between them. Germline V gene sequence: CDR1 SGHDN, CDR2 FVKESK. The CDR3 extends over 12 amino acids. In DNA, the CDR3 is TGTGCCAGCAGCCAATACAGCCGTGAGGCTTTCTTT. Translation gives CASSQYSREAFF.

Ten or more counts support this clonotype. This chain links TRBV19 with TRBJ1-6; D is undetermined. The germline V gene encodes CDR1 LNHDA and CDR2 SQIVND (reference sequence). This CDR3 spans 15 amino acids. V was trimmed by 5 bases and J by 8 bases, leaving 16 bases between them. CDR3 in DNA: TGTGCCAGTAGTGTCGGACGGACCGGGGATTCACCCCTCCACTTT. Residues: CASSVGRTGDSPLHF. Supplemented by reference TRBV19 and TRBJ1-6, the full variable domain reads DGGITQSPKYLFRKEGQNVTLSCEQNLNHDAMYWYRQDPGQGLRLIYYSQIVNDFQKGDIAEGYSVSREKKESFPLTVTSAQKNPTAFYLCASSVGRTGDSPLHFGNGTRLTVT.